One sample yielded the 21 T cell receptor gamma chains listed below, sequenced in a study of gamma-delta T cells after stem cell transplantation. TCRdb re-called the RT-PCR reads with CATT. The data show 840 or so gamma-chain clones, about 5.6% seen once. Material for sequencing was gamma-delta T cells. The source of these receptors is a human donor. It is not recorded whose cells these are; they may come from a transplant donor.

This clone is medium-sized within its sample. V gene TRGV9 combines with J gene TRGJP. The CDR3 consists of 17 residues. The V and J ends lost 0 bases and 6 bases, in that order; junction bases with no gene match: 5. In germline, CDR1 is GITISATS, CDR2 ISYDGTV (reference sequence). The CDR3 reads CALWEVIGELGKKIKVF. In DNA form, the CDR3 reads TGTGCCTTGTGGGAGGTGATTGGAGAGTTGGGCAAAAAAATCAAGGTATTT.

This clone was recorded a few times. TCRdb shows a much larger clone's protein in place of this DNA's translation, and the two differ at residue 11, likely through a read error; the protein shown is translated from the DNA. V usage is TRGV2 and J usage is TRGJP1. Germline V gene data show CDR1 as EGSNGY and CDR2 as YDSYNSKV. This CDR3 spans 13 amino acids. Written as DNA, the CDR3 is TGTGCCACCTGGGACGGGCTCGGTTGGTTCGAGATATTT. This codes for CATWDGLGWFEIF.

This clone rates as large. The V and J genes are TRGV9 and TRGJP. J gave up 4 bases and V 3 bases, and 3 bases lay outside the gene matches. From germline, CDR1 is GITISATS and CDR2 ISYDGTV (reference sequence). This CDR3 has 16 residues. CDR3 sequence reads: CALWEHQELGKKIKVF. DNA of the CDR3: TGTGCCTTGTGGGAGCATCAAGAGTTGGGCAAAAAAATCAAGGTATTT.

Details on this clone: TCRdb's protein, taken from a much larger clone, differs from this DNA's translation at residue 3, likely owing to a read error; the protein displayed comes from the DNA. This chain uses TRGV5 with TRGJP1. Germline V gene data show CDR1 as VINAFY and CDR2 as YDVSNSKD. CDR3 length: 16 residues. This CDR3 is CAPWDIRKHTGWFKIF. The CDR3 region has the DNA TGTGCCCCCTGGGACATTAGGAAGCACACTGGTTGGTTCAAGATATTT.

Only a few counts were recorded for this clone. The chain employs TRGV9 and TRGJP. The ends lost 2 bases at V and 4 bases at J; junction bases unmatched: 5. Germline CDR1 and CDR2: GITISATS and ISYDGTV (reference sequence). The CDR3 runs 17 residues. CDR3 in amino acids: CALWEALQELGKKIKVF. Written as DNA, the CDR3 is TGTGCCTTGTGGGAGGCCCTCCAAGAGTTGGGCAAAAAAATCAAGGTATTT.

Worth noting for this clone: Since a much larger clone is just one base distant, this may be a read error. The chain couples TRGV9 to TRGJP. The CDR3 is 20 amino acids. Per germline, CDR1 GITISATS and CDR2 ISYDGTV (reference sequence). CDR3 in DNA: TGTGCCTTGTGGGGCACCAAAAGATCCCACCAAGAGTTGGACAAAAAAATCAAGGTATTT. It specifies CALWGTKRSHQELDKKIKVF.

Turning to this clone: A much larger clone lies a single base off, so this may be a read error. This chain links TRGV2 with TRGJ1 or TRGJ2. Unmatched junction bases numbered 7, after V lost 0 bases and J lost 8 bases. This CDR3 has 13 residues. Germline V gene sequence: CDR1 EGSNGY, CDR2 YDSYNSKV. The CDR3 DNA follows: TGTGCCACCTGGGACGGGGTGGGAGATAAGAAACTCTTT. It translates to CATWDGVGDKKLF.

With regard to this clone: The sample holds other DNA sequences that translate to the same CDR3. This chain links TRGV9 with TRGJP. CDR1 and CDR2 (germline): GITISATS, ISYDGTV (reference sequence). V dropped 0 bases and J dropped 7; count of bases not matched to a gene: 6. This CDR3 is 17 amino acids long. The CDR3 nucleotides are TGTGCCTTGTGGGAGGTGCAGGGGGAGTTGGGCAAAAAAATCAAGGTATTT. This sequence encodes CALWEVQGELGKKIKVF.

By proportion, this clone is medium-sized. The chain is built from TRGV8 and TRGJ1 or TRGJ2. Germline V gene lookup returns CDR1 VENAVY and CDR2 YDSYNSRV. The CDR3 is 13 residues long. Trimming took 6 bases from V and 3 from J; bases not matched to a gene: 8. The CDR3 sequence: CATWKEGYYKKLF. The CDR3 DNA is TGTGCCACCTGGAAAGAGGGTTATTATAAGAAACTCTTT.

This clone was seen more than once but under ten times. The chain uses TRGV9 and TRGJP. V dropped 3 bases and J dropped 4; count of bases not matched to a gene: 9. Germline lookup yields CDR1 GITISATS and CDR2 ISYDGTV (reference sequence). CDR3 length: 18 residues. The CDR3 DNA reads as TGTGCCTTGTGGGAGTTCGTTCCACAAGAGTTGGGCAAAAAAATCAAGGTATTT. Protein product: CALWEFVPQELGKKIKVF.

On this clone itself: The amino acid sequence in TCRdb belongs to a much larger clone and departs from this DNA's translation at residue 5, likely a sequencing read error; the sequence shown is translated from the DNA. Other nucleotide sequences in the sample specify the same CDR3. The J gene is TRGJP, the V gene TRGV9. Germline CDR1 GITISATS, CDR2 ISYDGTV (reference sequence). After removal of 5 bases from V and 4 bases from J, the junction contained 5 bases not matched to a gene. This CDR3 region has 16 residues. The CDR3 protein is CALWGEQELGKKIKVF. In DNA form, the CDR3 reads TGTGCCTTGTGGGGGGAACAAGAGTTGGGCAAAAAAATCAAGGTATTT.

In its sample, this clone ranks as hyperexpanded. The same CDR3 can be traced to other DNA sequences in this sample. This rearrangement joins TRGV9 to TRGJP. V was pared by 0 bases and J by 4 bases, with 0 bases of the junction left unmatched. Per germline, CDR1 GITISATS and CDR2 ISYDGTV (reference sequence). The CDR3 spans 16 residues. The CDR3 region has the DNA TGTGCCTTGTGGGAGGTGCAAGAGTTGGGCAAAAAAATCAAGGTATTT. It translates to CALWEVQELGKKIKVF.

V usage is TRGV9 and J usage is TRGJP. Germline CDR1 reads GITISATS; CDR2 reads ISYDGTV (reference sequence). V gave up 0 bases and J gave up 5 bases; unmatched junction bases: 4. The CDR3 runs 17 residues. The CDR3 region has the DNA TGTGCCTTGTGGGAGGTGAGAAAAGAGTTGGGCAAAAAAATCAAGGTATTT. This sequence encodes CALWEVRKELGKKIKVF.

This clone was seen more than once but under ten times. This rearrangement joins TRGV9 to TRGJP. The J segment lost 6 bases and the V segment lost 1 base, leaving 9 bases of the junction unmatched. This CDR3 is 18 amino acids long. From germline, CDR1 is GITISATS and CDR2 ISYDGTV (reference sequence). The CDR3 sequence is CALWEVRIGELGKKIKVF. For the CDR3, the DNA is TGTGCCTTGTGGGAGGTAAGGATAGGAGAGTTGGGCAAAAAAATCAAGGTATTT.

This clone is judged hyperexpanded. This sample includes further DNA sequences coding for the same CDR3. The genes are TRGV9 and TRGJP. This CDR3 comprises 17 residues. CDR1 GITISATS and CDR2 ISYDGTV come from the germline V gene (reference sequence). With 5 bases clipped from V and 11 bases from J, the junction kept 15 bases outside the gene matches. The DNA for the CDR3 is TGTGCCTTGTGGGCCGTTCTCGTTGGGGTGGGCAAAAAAATCAAGGTATTT. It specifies CALWAVLVGVGKKIKVF.

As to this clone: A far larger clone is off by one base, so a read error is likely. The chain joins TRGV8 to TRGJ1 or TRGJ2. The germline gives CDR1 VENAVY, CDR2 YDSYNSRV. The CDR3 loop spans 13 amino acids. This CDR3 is CATWDYDYYKKLF. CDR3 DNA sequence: TGTGCCACCTGGGATTACGATTATTATAAGAAACTCTTC.

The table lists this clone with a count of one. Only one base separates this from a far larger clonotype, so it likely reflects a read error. CDR3: CALWEVARAELGKKIEVF. CDR3 nucleotides: TGTGCCTTGTGGGAGGTGGCTCGGGCAGAGTTGGGCAAAAAAATCGAGGTATTT. V and J are TRGV9 and TRGJP. Per germline, CDR1 GITISATS and CDR2 ISYDGTV (reference sequence). This CDR3 is built from 18 residues.

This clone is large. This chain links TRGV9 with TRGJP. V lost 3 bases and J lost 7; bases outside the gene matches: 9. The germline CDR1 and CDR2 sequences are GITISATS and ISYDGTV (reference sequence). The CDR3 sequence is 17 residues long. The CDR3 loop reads CALWEPPGELGKKIKVF. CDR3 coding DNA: TGTGCCTTGTGGGAGCCGCCGGGGGAGTTGGGCAAAAAAATCAAGGTATTT.

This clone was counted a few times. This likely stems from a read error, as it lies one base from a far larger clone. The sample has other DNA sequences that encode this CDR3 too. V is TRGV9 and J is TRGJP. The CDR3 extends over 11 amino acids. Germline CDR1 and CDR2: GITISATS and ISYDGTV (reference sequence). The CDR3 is CALWEKKIKVF. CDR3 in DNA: TGTGCCTTGTGGGAAAAAAAGATCAAGGTATTT.

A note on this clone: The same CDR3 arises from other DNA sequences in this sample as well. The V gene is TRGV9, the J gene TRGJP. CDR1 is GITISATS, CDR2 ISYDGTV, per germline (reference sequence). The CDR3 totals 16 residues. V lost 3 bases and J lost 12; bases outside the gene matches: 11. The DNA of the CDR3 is TGTGCCTTGTGGGAGACCCCTCCTGAGGGCAAAAAAATCAAGGTATTT. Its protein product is CALWETPPEGKKIKVF.

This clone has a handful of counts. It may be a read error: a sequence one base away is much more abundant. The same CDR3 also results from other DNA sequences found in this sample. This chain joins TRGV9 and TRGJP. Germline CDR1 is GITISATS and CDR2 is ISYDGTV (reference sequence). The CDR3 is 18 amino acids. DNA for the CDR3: TGTGCCTTGTGGGAGGTGCAAAGGAAAGAGTTAGGCAAAAAAATCAAGGTATTT. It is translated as CALWEVQRKELGKKIKVF.